Listed here is a single TCR beta chain. Its antigen is as yet unknown. This entry comes from a study of cytomegalovirus exposure and HLA in healthy donors. On the study more broadly: As an earlier analysis found, around 200 million T cells yielded about 120 million unique TCR beta sequences.

The PCR employed 60 Vbeta primers together with 13 Jbeta primers. Assay: immunoSEQ multiplex PCR; the TCRdb copy retains only in-frame clones and omits some. The sample records over 150,000 clones, more than 60% being singletons. After removal of 2 bases from V and 4 bases from J, the junction contained 5 bases not matched to a gene. The CDR3 consists of 15 residues. Per the germline V gene, CDR1 is LGHNA and CDR2 is YNFKEQ. The study, taken as a whole, reports: Being indistinguishable, some V segments were excluded, TRBV6-2 and TRBV6-3 among them. Fewer N-insertions than the roughly 700-donor mean were reportedly shown by an Asian-associated ancestry cluster in a later analysis. Near-uniform donor sequencing depth was presumed by presence/absence analyses.

The chain employs TRBV4-2 and TRBJ2-1; 7 bases match TRBD1. The source of this sequence is a male donor in good health and CMV-seronegative. Sequencing input: PBMCs. CDR3 DNA sequence: TGTGCCAGCAGCCAAAATACGGGACAGTACAATGAGCAGTTCTTC. It translates to CASSQNTGQYNEQFF.